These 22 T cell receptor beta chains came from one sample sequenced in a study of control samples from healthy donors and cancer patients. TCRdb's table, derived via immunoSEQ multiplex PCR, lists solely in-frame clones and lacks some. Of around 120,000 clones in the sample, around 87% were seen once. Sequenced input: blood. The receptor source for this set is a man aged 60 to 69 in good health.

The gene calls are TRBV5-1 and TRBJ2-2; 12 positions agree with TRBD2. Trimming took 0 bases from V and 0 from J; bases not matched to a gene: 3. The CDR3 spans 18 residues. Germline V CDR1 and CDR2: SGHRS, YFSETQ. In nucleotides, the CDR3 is TGCGCCAGCAGCTTGGGCCTAGCGGGGGGGCCGAACACCGGGGAGCTGTTTTTT. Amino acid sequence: CASSLGLAGGPNTGELFF.

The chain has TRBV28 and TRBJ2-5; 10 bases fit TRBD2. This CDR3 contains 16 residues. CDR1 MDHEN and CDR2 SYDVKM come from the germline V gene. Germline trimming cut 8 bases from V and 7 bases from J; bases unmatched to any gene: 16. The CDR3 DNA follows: TGTGCCAGCTCCAAGCCGGGACTAGCGACCCCGGGGACCCAGTACTTC. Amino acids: CASSKPGLATPGTQYF.

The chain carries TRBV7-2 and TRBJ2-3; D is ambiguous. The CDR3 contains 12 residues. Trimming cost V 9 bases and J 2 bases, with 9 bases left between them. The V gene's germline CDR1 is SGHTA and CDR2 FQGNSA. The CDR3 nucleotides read TGTGCCAGTTCCACCTACACAGATACGCAGTATTTT. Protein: CASSTYTDTQYF.

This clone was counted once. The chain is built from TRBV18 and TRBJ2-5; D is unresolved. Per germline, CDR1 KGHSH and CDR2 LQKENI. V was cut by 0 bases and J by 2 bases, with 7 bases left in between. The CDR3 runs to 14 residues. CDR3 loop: CASSPPASQETQYF. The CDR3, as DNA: TGTGCCAGCTCACCACCGGCTAGTCAAGAGACCCAGTACTTC.

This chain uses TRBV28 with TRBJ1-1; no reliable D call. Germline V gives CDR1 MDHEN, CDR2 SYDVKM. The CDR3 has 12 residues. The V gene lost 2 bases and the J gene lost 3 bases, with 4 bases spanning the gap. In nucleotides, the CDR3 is TGTGCCAGCAGTTTAGGGGACACTGAAGCTTTCTTT. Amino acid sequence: CASSLGDTEAFF. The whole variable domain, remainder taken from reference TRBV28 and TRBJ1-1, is DVKVTQSSRYLVKRTGEKVFLECVQDMDHENMFWYRQDPGLGLRLIYFSYDVKMKEKGDIPEGYSVSREKKERFSLILESASTNQTSMYLCASSLGDTEAFFGQGTRLTVV.

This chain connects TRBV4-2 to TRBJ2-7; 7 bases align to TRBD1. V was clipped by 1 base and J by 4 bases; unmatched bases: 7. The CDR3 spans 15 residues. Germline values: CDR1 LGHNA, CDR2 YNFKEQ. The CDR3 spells CASSQGGGQSYEQYF. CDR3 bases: TGTGCCAGCAGCCAAGGAGGGGGACAGTCGTACGAGCAGTACTTC.

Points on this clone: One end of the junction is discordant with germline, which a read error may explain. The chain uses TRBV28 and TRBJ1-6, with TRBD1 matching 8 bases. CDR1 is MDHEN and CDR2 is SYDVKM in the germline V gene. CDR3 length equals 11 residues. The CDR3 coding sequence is TGTGCCAGCAGCAGATGGGACAGGAACGAATTT. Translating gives CASSRWDRNEF.

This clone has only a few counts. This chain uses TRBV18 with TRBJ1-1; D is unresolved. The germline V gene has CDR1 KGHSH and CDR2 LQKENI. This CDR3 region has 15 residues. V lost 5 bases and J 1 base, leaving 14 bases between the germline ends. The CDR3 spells CASSNDLRTNTEAFF. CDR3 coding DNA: TGTGCCAGCTCAAATGATTTACGGACGAACACTGAAGCTTTCTTT.

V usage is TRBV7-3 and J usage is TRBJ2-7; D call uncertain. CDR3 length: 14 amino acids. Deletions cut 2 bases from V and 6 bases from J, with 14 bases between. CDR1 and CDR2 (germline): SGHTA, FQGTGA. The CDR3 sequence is CASSLGPVGFEQYF. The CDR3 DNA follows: TGTGCCAGCAGCTTAGGTCCGGTAGGGTTCGAGCAGTACTTC.

The CDR3 DNA is TGTGCCAGCTCAACCGGGACGGATAGCACCGGGGAGCTGTTTTTT. Translation: CASSTGTDSTGELFF. This chain uses TRBV18 with TRBJ2-2; either TRBD1 or TRBD2 may fit D (5 bases each). The germline V and J ends were trimmed by 5 bases and 4 bases, with 14 bases remaining between them. CDR1 is KGHSH and CDR2 is LQKENI in the germline V gene. The CDR3 length is 15 residues.

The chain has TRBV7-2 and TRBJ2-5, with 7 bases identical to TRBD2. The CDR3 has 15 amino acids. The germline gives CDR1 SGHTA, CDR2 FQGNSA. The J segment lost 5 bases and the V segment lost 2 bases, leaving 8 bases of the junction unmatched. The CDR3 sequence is CASSLTPGGWETQYF. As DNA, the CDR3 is TGTGCCAGCAGCTTAACCCCCGGGGGGTGGGAGACCCAGTACTTC. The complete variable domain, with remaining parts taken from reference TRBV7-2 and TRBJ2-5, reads GAGVSQSPSNKVTEKGKDVELRCDPISGHTALYWYRQSLGQGLEFLIYFQGNSAPDKSGLPSDRFSAERTGGSVSTLTIQRTQQEDSAVYLCASSLTPGGWETQYFGPGTRLLVL.

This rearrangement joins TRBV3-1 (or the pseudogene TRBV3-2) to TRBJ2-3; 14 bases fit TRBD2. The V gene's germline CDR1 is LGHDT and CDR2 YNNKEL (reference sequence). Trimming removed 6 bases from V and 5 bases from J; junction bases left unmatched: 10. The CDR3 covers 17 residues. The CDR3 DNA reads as TGTGCCAGCAGTCATGGACTAGCGGGGGGAGGGATAGATACGCAGTATTTT. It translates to CASSHGLAGGGIDTQYF.

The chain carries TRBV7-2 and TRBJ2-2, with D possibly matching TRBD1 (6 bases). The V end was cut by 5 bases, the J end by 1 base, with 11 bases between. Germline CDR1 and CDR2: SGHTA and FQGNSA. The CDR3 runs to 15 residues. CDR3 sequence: CASSAGQRNTGELFF. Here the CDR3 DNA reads TGTGCCAGCAGCGCTGGACAGAGGAACACCGGGGAGCTGTTTTTT.

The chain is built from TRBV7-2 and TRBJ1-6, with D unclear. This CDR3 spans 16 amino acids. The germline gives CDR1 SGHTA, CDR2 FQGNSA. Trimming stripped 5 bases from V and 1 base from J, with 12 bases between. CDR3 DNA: TGTGCCAGCAGCCTTAATAGAGGGTCCTATAATTCACCCCTCCACTTT. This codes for CASSLNRGSYNSPLHF.

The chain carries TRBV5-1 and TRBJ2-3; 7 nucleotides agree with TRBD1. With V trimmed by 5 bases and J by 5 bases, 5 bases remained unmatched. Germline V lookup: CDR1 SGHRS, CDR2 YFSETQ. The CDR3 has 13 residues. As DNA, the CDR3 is TGCGCCAGCAGTGAACAGGGGAAAGATACGCAGTATTTT. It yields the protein CASSEQGKDTQYF.

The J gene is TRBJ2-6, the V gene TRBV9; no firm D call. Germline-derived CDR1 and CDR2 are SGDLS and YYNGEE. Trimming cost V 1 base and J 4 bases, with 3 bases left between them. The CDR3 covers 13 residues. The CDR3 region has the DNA TGTGCCAGCAGCGTACCCGGGGCCAACGTCCTGACTTTC. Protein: CASSVPGANVLTF.

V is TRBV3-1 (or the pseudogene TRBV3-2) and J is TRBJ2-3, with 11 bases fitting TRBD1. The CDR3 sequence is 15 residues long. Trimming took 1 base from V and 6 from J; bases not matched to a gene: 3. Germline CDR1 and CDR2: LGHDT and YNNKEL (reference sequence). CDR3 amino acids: CASSQGTGGFDTQYF. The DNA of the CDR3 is TGTGCCAGCAGCCAAGGGACAGGGGGCTTCGATACGCAGTATTTT.

The DNA for the CDR3 is TGTGCCATCAGCCCAACAGGCTACGAGCAGTACTTC. It specifies CAISPTGYEQYF. The V call is TRBV10-3, the J call TRBJ2-7, with D perhaps matching TRBD1 (5 bases). Trimming stripped 6 bases from V and 3 bases from J, with 9 bases between. The CDR3 is made up of 12 amino acids. Germline-derived CDR1 and CDR2 are ENHRY and SYGVKD.

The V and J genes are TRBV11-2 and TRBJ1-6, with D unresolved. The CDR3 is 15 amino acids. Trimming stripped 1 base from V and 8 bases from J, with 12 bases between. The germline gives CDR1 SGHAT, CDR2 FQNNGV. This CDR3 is CASSLVRDRYSPLHF. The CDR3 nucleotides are TGTGCCAGCAGCTTAGTACGAGACCGATATTCACCCCTCCACTTT.

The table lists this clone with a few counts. Here the CDR3 DNA reads TGTGCCAGCAGCCCCTGGGGAGGGGCGGAGTACGAGCAGTACTTC. It specifies CASSPWGGAEYEQYF. The chain links TRBV3-1 (or the pseudogene TRBV3-2) to TRBJ2-7; 7 bases match TRBD2. V lost 4 bases and J lost 4; bases outside the gene matches: 10. Germline V CDR1 and CDR2: LGHDT, YNNKEL (reference sequence). The CDR3 runs to 15 residues.

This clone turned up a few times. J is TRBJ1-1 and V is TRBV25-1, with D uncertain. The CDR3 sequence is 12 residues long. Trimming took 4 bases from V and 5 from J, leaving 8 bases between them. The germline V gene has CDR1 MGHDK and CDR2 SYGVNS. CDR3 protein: CASSGGVTEAFF. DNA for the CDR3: TGTGCCAGCAGTGGAGGCGTGACTGAAGCTTTCTTT. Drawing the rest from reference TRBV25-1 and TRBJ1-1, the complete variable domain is EADIYQTPRYLVIGTGKKITLECSQTMGHDKMYWYQQDPGMELHLIHYSYGVNSTEKGDLSSESTVSRIRTEHFPLTLESARPSHTSQYLCASSGGVTEAFFGQGTRLTVV.

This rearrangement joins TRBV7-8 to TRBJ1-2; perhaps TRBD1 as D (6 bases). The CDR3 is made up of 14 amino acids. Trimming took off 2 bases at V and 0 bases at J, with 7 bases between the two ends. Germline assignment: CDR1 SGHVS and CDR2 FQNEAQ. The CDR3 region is CASSLQGPNYGYTF. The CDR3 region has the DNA TGTGCCAGCAGCTTACAGGGGCCTAACTATGGCTACACCTTC.